A single sample is the source of the 23 T cell receptor beta chains below, sequenced in a study of OX40 agonist ivuxolimab in advanced cancers. Only in-frame clones appear in the TCRdb table, and some are missing; sequencing was by immunoSEQ multiplex PCR. Among 60,000 or so clones listed, around 83% were seen once. The source was CD4+ or CD8+ T cells sorted from blood, collected in a trial of the OX40 agonist ivuxolimab. The receptors stem from an adult with an advanced solid tumor such as melanoma, head and neck, liver or kidney cancer.

Only a few counts were recorded for this clone. The chain recombines TRBV7-9 with TRBJ2-5; TRBD1 matches 7 bases. Germline-derived CDR1 and CDR2 are SEHNR and FQNEAQ (reference sequence). The CDR3 totals 15 residues. Trimming cost V 5 bases and J 2 bases; bases outside gene matches: 8. The CDR3, as DNA: TGTGCCAGCAGCGGGAAATGGGACAGACAAGAGACCCAGTACTTC. Its protein is CASSGKWDRQETQYF.

The chain is built from TRBV7-6 and TRBJ1-1; D is perhaps TRBD1 (6 bases). CDR3 length: 13 residues. Germline CDR1 and CDR2: SGHVS and FNYEAQ. V lost 5 bases and J lost 1, with 8 bases in between. CDR3 in amino acids: CASSRGQNTEAFF. Written as DNA, the CDR3 is TGTGCCAGCAGCCGGGGACAGAACACTGAAGCTTTCTTT. Using reference TRBV7-6 and TRBJ1-1 for the parts outside the CDR3, the full variable domain is GAGVSQSPRYKVTKRGQDVALRCDPISGHVSLYWYRQALGQGPEFLTYFNYEAQQDKSGLPNDRFSAERPEGSISTLTIQRTEQRDSAMYRCASSRGQNTEAFFGQGTRLTVV.

Turning to this clone: A read error may produce the germline difference seen at one junction end. The chain is built from TRBV18 and TRBJ1-5; D not certain. Looked up from germline, CDR1 is KGHSH and CDR2 is LQKENI. The CDR3 covers 14 residues. The CDR3 region is CASSPPRKDQPQHF. CDR3 bases: TGTGCCAGCTCCCCACCCCGCAAGGATCAGCCCCAGCATTTT. The whole variable domain, remainder taken from reference TRBV18 and TRBJ1-5, is NAGVMQNPRHLVRRRGQEARLRCSPMKGHSHVYWYRQLPEEGLKFMVYLQKENIIDESGMPKERFSAEFPKEGPSILRIQQVVRGDSAAYFCASSPPRKDQPQHFGDGTRLSIL.

This sequence joins TRBV28 and TRBJ1-6, with 8 positions matching TRBD1. Trimming cost V 5 bases and J 11 bases; bases outside gene matches: 11. CDR3 size: 15 residues. CDR1 MDHEN and CDR2 SYDVKM come from the germline V gene. The CDR3 region is CASSPDGQGSTPLHF. The CDR3 nucleotides are TGTGCCAGCAGTCCGGATGGACAGGGTTCAACACCCCTCCACTTT.

The CDR3 sequence is CASGVEGRANGYTF. The CDR3 DNA reads TGTGCCAGCGGTGTCGAAGGCAGGGCCAATGGCTACACCTTC. V usage is TRBV7-9 and J usage is TRBJ1-2; maybe TRBD1 (5 bases). The V gene lost 8 bases and the J gene lost 6 bases, with 19 bases spanning the gap. The CDR3 length is 14 residues. The germline CDR1 and CDR2 sequences are SEHNR and FQNEAQ (reference sequence). The full variable domain, its missing parts supplied by reference TRBV7-9 and TRBJ1-2, is DTGVSQNPRHKITKRGQNVTFRCDPISEHNRLYWYRQTLGQGPEFLTYFQNEAQLEKSRLLSDRFSAERPKGSFSTLEIQRTEQGDSAMYLCASGVEGRANGYTFGSGTRLTVV.

This chain connects TRBV9 to TRBJ2-1; maybe TRBD1 (6 bases). The CDR3 length is 15 residues. Trimming removed 4 bases at V and 5 bases at J, with 16 bases between. Germline V CDR1 and CDR2: SGDLS, YYNGEE. CDR3 in DNA: TGTGCCAGCAGCCCCAACGGACAGCCGAACAATGAGCAGTTCTTC. Translation gives CASSPNGQPNNEQFF.

The chain joins TRBV11-1 to TRBJ2-7, with 12 bases fitting TRBD2. The CDR3 is 17 amino acids. CDR1 is SGHAT and CDR2 is FQDESV in the germline V gene (reference sequence). Trimming removed 5 bases from V and 5 bases from J; junction bases left unmatched: 13. The CDR3 loop reads CASSQRLAGAAMDEQYF. The CDR3 coding sequence is TGTGCCAGCAGCCAGAGACTAGCGGGGGCCGCCATGGACGAGCAGTACTTC.

This clone was observed a single time. The V gene is TRBV2, the J gene TRBJ2-1, with D possibly matching TRBD2 (5 bases). Trimming took off 4 bases at V and 3 bases at J, with 10 bases between the two ends. Germline assignment: CDR1 SNHLY and CDR2 FYNNEI. The CDR3 runs 14 residues. CDR3 amino acids: CASSVMGSYNEQFF. Here the CDR3 DNA reads TGTGCCAGCAGTGTTATGGGGAGCTACAATGAGCAGTTCTTC.

The sample holds one count of this clone. The chain combines TRBV28 with TRBJ2-7; D gene ambiguous. There are 14 residues in the CDR3. Germline V gene lookup returns CDR1 MDHEN and CDR2 SYDVKM. Trimming shortened V by 3 bases and J by 6 bases, and 15 bases separated the two germline ends. CDR3 residues: CASSFSPWTAEQYF. The CDR3 coding sequence is TGTGCCAGCAGTTTCTCCCCCTGGACGGCCGAGCAGTACTTC.

The chain combines TRBV6-1 with TRBJ2-1; 8 bases are a match to TRBD2. The CDR3 runs 13 residues. The germline CDR1 and CDR2 sequences are MNHNS and SASEGT. The V gene end was trimmed by 8 bases and the J gene end by 6 bases; junction bases not matched to a gene: 6. The CDR3 loop is CASGGLAPNEQFF. The CDR3 DNA sequence: TGTGCCAGCGGTGGACTAGCCCCCAATGAGCAGTTCTTC.

The chain combines TRBV4-2 with TRBJ2-2; tentatively, D is TRBD2 (6 bases). V lost 0 bases and J lost 4, with 12 bases in between. The CDR3 is made up of 16 amino acids. CDR1 and CDR2 from the germline V gene are LGHNA and YNFKEQ. In DNA, the CDR3 is TGTGCCAGCAGCCAAGAGAAGGGAGCGGGCACCGGGGAGCTGTTTTTT. Translation gives CASSQEKGAGTGELFF.

V usage is TRBV10-2 and J usage is TRBJ2-7; the match to TRBD2 covers 9 bases. The J segment lost 0 bases and the V segment lost 0 bases, leaving 12 bases of the junction unmatched. CDR3 length: 19 amino acids. The V gene's germline CDR1 is WSHSY and CDR2 SAAADI. Here the CDR3 reads CASSESTFGTSPVSYEQYF. In DNA, the CDR3 is TGCGCCAGCAGTGAGTCTACCTTTGGGACTAGCCCCGTCTCCTACGAGCAGTACTTC.

This CDR3 is CASSLVRVRPSYGYTF. In DNA, the CDR3 is TGCGCCAGCAGCTTGGTTCGGGTTCGGCCCTCATATGGCTACACCTTC. This chain joins TRBV5-1 and TRBJ1-2; the D is unclear. Germline CDR1 and CDR2: SGHRS and YFSETQ. Trimming took 0 bases from V and 5 from J, leaving 17 bases between them. The CDR3 has 16 amino acids.

The J gene is TRBJ2-2, the V gene TRBV27, with D possibly being TRBD1 (6 bases). CDR1 is MNHEY, CDR2 SMNVEV, per germline (reference sequence). This CDR3 contains 12 residues. Deletions cut 4 bases from V and 8 bases from J, with 8 bases between. The CDR3 here is CASSSQGGELFF. The CDR3 DNA reads TGTGCCAGCAGTTCACAGGGAGGGGAGCTGTTTTTT.

V is TRBV6-1 and J is TRBJ2-2; TRBD2 agrees at 7 bases. Germline trimming cut 10 bases from V and 6 bases from J; bases unmatched to any gene: 8. The germline V gene has CDR1 MNHNS and CDR2 SASEGT. This CDR3 contains 13 residues. The DNA of the CDR3 is TGTGCCACCAATAAGGGAGGGGCCGGGGAGCTGTTTTTT. This codes for CATNKGGAGELFF.

This chain joins TRBV15 and TRBJ1-2, with D tentatively TRBD1 (5 bases). The CDR3 totals 16 residues. CDR1 is LNHNV, CDR2 YYDKDF, per germline (reference sequence). V lost 0 bases and J lost 0, with 11 bases in between. The CDR3 here is CATSRDLDISNYGYTF. The CDR3 nucleotides read TGTGCCACCAGCAGAGACTTGGACATATCTAACTATGGCTACACCTTC.

The chain uses TRBV11-2 and TRBJ2-3; no definite D call. V lost 2 bases to trimming and J lost 6 bases, with 6 bases between them. There are 12 residues in the CDR3. Germline CDR1 is SGHAT and CDR2 is FQNNGV. The CDR3 loop reads CASSLRRDTQYF. The CDR3 bases are TGTGCCAGCAGCTTAAGGCGGGATACGCAGTATTTT.

The gene calls are TRBV27 and TRBJ2-7; no clear D gene. Germline-derived CDR1 and CDR2 are MNHEY and SMNVEV (reference sequence). The CDR3 covers 18 residues. Trimming took 0 bases from V and 2 from J, leaving 20 bases between them. In DNA form, the CDR3 reads TGTGCCAGCAGTTTATCGGTTGTGTTGGCAGGATTAACCTACGAGCAGTACTTC. It yields the protein CASSLSVVLAGLTYEQYF.

The chain joins TRBV5-4 to TRBJ2-7; 10 bases match TRBD2. Germline-derived CDR1 and CDR2 are SGHNT and YYREEE (reference sequence). This CDR3 is built from 15 residues. The V segment lost 0 bases and the J segment 4 bases; nucleotides outside the gene matches: 4. CDR3 in DNA: TGTGCCAGCAGCTTGGACCAAGCGGGGGGGTACGAGCAGTACTTC. It translates to CASSLDQAGGYEQYF.

CDR3: CASSLMGQGGEKLFF. As DNA, the CDR3 is TGTGCCAGCAGTTTAATGGGACAGGGTGGAGAAAAACTGTTTTTT. J is TRBJ1-4 and V is TRBV28; 9 bases align to TRBD1. V was clipped by 2 bases and J by 8 bases; unmatched bases: 6. Germline lookup yields CDR1 MDHEN and CDR2 SYDVKM. The CDR3 covers 15 residues.

This clone was seen a handful of times. This chain uses TRBV28 with TRBJ2-3; D gene uncertain. This CDR3 is built from 11 residues. V was pared by 3 bases and J by 5 bases, with 3 bases between. The germline V gene encodes CDR1 MDHEN and CDR2 SYDVKM. CDR3 sequence reads: CASSFRDTQYF. CDR3 in DNA: TGTGCCAGCAGTTTCCGAGATACGCAGTATTTT. Full variable domain (missing parts from reference TRBV28 and TRBJ2-3): DVKVTQSSRYLVKRTGEKVFLECVQDMDHENMFWYRQDPGLGLRLIYFSYDVKMKEKGDIPEGYSVSREKKERFSLILESASTNQTSMYLCASSFRDTQYFGPGTRLTVL.

The chain joins TRBV7-9 to TRBJ2-1; 7 bases are a match to TRBD2. With 3 bases clipped from V and 10 bases from J, the junction kept 18 bases outside the gene matches. CDR1 is SEHNR and CDR2 is FQNEAQ in the germline V gene (reference sequence). This CDR3 comprises 17 residues. The CDR3 protein is CASSLGGLARIHQEQFF. CDR3 in DNA: TGTGCCAGCAGCTTGGGGGGGTTGGCTAGAATTCATCAGGAGCAGTTCTTC. Complete variable domain (other parts from reference TRBV7-9 and TRBJ2-1): DTGVSQNPRHKITKRGQNVTFRCDPISEHNRLYWYRQTLGQGPEFLTYFQNEAQLEKSRLLSDRFSAERPKGSFSTLEIQRTEQGDSAMYLCASSLGGLARIHQEQFFGPGTRLTVL.

The chain recombines TRBV5-6 with TRBJ1-6; D is unresolved. The length of the CDR3 is 17 residues. Trimming took 0 bases from V and 2 from J, leaving 12 bases between them. Germline V lookup: CDR1 SGHDT, CDR2 YYEEEE. CDR3 loop: CASSLVRPYAYNSPLHF. The CDR3 nucleotides read TGTGCCAGCAGCTTGGTCAGACCCTACGCCTATAATTCACCCCTCCACTTT.